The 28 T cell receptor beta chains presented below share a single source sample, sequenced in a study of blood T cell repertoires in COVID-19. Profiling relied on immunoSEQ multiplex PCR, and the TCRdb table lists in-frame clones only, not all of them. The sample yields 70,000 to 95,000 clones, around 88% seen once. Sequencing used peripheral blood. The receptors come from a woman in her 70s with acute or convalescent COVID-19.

CDR3 nucleotide sequence: TGTGCCAGCAGTTACTCGGGCGAGGGAATCTATGGCTACACCTTC. It translates to CASSYSGEGIYGYTF. This chain connects TRBV6-5 to TRBJ1-2, with D unclear. The CDR3 has 15 amino acids. The germline V gene encodes CDR1 MNHEY and CDR2 SVGAGI. With 0 bases removed from V and 4 bases from J, the gap between germline ends came to 12 bases.

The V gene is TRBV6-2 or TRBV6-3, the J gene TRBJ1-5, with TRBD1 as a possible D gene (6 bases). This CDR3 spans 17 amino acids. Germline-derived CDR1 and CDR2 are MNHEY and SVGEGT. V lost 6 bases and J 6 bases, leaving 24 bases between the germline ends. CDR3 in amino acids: CASRPRFWGRGTQPQHF. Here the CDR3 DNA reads TGTGCCAGCAGACCTCGGTTTTGGGGCAGGGGTACTCAGCCCCAGCATTTT.

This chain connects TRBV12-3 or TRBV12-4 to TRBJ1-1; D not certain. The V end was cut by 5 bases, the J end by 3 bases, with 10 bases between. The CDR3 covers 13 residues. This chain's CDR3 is CASSPVVYTEAFF. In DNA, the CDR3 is TGTGCCAGCAGTCCGGTGGTTTACACTGAAGCTTTCTTT.

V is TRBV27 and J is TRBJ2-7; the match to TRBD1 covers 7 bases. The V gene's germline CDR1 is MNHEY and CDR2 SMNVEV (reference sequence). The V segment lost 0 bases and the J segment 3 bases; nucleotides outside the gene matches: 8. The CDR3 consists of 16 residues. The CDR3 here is CASSLSSGTANYEQYF. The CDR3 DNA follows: TGTGCCAGCAGTTTATCTTCCGGGACAGCAAACTACGAGCAGTACTTC.

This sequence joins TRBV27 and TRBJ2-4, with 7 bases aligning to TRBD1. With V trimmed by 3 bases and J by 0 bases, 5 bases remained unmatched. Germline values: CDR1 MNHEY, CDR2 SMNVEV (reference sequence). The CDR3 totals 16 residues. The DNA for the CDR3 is TGTGCCAGCAGTTTCGACAGGGAGATAGCCAAAAACATTCAGTACTTC. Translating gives CASSFDREIAKNIQYF.

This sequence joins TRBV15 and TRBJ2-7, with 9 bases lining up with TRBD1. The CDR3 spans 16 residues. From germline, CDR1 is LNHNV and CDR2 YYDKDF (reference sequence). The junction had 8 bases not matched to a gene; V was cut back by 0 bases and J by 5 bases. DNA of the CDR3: TGTGCCACCAGCAGAGAACACTGGGGACAGGGAAACGAGCAGTACTTC. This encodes CATSREHWGQGNEQYF.

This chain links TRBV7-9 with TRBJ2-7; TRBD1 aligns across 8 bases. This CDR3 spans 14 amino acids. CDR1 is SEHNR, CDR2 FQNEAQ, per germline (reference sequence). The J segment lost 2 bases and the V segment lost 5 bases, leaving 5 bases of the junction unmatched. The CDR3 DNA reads TGTGCCAGCAGCCCTATACAGGGGGCCTACGAGCAGTACTTC. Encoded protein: CASSPIQGAYEQYF.

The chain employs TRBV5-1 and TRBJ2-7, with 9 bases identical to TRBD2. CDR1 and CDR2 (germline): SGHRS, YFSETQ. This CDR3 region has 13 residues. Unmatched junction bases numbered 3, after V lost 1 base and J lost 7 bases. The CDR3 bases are TGCGCCAGCAGCTTGATAGCGGGAGAGGAGCAGTACTTC. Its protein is CASSLIAGEEQYF.

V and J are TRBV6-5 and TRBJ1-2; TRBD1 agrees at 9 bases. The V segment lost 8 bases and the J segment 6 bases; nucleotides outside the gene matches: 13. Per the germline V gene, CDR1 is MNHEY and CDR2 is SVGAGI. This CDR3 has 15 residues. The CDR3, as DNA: TGTGCCAGCCAGAACCGGGACAGGGTATTGGATGGCTACACCTTC. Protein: CASQNRDRVLDGYTF.

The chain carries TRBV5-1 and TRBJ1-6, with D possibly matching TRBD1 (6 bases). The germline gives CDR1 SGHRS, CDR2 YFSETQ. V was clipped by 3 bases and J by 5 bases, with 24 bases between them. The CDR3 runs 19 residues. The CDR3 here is CASSYLTGSGLTNNSPLHF. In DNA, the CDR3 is TGCGCCAGCAGCTATCTGACAGGATCGGGATTAACTAATAATTCACCCCTCCACTTT.

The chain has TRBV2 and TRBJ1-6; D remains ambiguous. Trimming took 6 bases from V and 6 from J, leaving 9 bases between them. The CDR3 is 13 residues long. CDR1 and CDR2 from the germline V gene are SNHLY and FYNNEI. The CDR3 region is CASRAGSNSPLHF. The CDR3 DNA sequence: TGTGCCAGCAGAGCCGGGAGTAATTCACCCCTCCACTTT.

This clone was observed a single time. The CDR3 protein is CASSPERGGYNEQFF. In nucleotides, the CDR3 is TGTGCCAGCTCACCAGAACGGGGTGGATACAATGAGCAGTTCTTC. The chain links TRBV18 to TRBJ2-1; D might be TRBD2 (5 bases). The V gene's germline CDR1 is KGHSH and CDR2 LQKENI. The CDR3 runs to 15 residues. The V gene lost 2 bases and the J gene lost 4 bases, with 12 bases spanning the gap.

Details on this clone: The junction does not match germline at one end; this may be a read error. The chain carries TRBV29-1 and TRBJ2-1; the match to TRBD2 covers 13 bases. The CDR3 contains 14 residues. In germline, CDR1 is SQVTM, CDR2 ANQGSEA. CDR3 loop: CSVETGTSGNLELF. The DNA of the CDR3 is TGCAGCGTTGAAACCGGGACTAGCGGGAACCTTGAGCTCTTC.

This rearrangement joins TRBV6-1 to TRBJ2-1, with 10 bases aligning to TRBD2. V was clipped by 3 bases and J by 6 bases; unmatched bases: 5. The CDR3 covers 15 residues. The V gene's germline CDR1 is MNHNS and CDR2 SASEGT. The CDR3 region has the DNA TGTGCCAGCAGTGAGAGCGGGAGGGCCGTCAATGAGCAGTTCTTC. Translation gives CASSESGRAVNEQFF.

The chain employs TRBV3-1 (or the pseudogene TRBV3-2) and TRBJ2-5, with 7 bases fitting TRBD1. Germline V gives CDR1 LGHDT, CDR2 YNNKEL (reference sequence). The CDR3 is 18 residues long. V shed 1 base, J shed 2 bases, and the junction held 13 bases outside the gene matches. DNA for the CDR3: TGTGCCAGCAGCCAAGTGGAAGGGGGCGCAAATGATCAAGAGACCCAGTACTTC. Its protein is CASSQVEGGANDQETQYF.

The DNA of the CDR3 is TGTGCCAGCAGTTTCTGGGCAGGGCCTCAAGAGACCCAGTACTTC. Amino acids: CASSFWAGPQETQYF. The gene calls are TRBV27 and TRBJ2-5; TRBD1 is a possible D gene (5 bases). V was cut by 3 bases and J by 2 bases, with 13 bases left in between. CDR3 length: 15 amino acids. CDR1 MNHEY and CDR2 SMNVEV come from the germline V gene (reference sequence).

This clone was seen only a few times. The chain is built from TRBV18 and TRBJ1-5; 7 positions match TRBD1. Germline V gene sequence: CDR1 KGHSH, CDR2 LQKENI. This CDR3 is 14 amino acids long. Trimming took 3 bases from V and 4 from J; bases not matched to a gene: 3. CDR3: CASSPGQQNQPQHF. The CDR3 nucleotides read TGTGCCAGCTCACCGGGACAGCAGAATCAGCCCCAGCATTTT.

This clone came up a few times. DNA for the CDR3: TGTGCCAGCAGCCCCACTGGAACACTAACCTCGAATGGCTACACCTTC. It yields the protein CASSPTGTLTSNGYTF. The chain combines TRBV3-1 (or the pseudogene TRBV3-2) with TRBJ1-2, with D unresolved. This CDR3 contains 16 residues. Per the germline V gene, CDR1 is LGHDT and CDR2 is YNNKEL (reference sequence). V was cut by 4 bases and J by 6 bases, with 21 bases left in between.

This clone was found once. CDR3: CASSFYAGSSTDTQYF. The CDR3, as DNA: TGTGCCAGCAGTTTTTACGCGGGGAGTAGCACAGATACGCAGTATTTT. The rearrangement joins TRBV27 to TRBJ2-3; the D gene is possibly TRBD2 (6 bases). The CDR3 spans 16 residues. V lost 3 bases and J lost 0, with 13 bases in between. In germline, CDR1 is MNHEY, CDR2 SMNVEV (reference sequence).

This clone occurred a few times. The CDR3 nucleotides are TGTGCCAGCAGGGCGGGAGGGTCCCAGGGTGATTACAATGAGCAGTTCTTC. It translates to CASRAGGSQGDYNEQFF. V gene TRBV2 combines with J gene TRBJ2-1, with 9 nucleotides matching TRBD2. Unmatched junction bases numbered 13, after V lost 6 bases and J lost 4 bases. Germline V gives CDR1 SNHLY, CDR2 FYNNEI. The CDR3 covers 17 residues.

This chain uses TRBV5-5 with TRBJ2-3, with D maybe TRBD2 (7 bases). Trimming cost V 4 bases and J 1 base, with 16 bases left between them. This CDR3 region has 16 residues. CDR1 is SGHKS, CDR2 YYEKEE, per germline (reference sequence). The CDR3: CASSERGGLGTDTQYF. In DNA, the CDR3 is TGTGCCAGCAGCGAGAGGGGGGGGCTTGGCACAGATACGCAGTATTTT.

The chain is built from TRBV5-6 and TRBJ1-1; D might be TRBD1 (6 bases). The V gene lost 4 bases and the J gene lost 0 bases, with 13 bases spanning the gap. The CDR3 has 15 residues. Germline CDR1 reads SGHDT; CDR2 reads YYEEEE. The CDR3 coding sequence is TGTGCCAGCAGCCTCGGACAGATCATGAACACTGAAGCTTTCTTT. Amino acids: CASSLGQIMNTEAFF.

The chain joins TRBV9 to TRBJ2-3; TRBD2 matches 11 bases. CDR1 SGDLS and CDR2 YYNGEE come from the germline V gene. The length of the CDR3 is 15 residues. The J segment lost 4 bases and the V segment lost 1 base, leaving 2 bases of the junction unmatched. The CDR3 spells CASSVTSGSADTQYF. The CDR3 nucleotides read TGTGCCAGCAGCGTAACTAGCGGGAGCGCAGATACGCAGTATTTT.

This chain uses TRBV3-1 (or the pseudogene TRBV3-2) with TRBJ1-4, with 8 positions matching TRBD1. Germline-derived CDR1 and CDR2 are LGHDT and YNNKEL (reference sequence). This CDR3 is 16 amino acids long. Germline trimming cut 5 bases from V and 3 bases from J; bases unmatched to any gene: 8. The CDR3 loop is CASSSGQALPNEKLFF. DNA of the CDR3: TGTGCCAGCAGCTCGGGACAGGCGCTGCCTAATGAAAAACTGTTTTTT.

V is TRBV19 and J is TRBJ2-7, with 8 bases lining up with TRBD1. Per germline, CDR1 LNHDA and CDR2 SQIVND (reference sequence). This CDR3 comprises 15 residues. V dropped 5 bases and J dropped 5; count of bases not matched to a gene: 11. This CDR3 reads CASSDRGNGGDEQYF. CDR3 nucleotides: TGTGCCAGTAGTGACAGGGGAAATGGAGGGGACGAGCAGTACTTC.

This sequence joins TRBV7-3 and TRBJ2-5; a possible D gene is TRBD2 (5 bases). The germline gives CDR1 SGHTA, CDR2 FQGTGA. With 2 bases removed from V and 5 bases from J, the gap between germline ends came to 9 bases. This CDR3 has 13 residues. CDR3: CASSLLGSETQYF. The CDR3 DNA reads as TGTGCCAGCAGCTTATTAGGGAGTGAGACCCAGTACTTC.

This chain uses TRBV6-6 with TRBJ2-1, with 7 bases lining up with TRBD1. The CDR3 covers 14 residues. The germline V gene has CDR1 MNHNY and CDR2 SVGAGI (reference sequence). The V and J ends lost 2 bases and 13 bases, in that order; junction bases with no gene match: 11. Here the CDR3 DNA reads TGTGCCAGCAGTTACGAAGGACAGGTGCTGGTACAGTTCTTC. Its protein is CASSYEGQVLVQFF.

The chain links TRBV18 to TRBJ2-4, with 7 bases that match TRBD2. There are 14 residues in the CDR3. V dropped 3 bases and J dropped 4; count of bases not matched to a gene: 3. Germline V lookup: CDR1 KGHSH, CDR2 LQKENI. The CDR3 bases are TGTGCCAGCTCACCGACGGGGGGTAAAAACATTCAGTACTTC. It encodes CASSPTGGKNIQYF.